This TCR beta chain was observed in a study of PD-L1 blockade in urothelial cancer. CDR3 length equals 14 residues. V was clipped by 6 bases and J by 3 bases, with 11 bases between them. From germline, CDR1 is MNHEY and CDR2 SVGAGI. The time point here: pretreatment peripheral blood. Patients had urothelial carcinoma that was locally advanced or metastatic. Each PCR reaction had synthetic TCR analog templates spiked into it. Method: immunoSEQ multiplex PCR; TCRdb's copy keeps in-frame clones and lacks some. The sample has 37,000 or so clones; over 75% are singletons. This TCR derives from a man in his sixties with urothelial cancer. The starting material was PBMCs, obtained around atezolizumab (anti-PD-L1) treatment. This chain joins TRBV6-5 and TRBJ2-2; D may be TRBD1 (5 bases). The CDR3 spells CASRRTSYTGELFF. CDR3 in DNA: TGTGCCAGCAGACGGACAAGTTACACCGGGGAGCTGTTTTTT.